Listed below are T cell receptor beta chains from one sample, sequenced in a study of CD8+CD57+ T cells in acquired aplastic anemia. MiXCR was run by TCRdb on the reads, yielding one entry per CDR3 protein. The data hold over 150,000 distinct CDR3 sequences, with around half observed a single time. Sequenced material: sorted CD4+, CD8+, or CD8+CD57+ T cells (not recorded which) from PBMCs. The receptor set was obtained from a human donor with aplastic anemia. Each CDR3 is given with its conserved first and last residue. Fields, in order: V gene, D gene, clone size, J gene, CDR3 protein, CDR3 DNA. A D gene is named only where the DNA matches it firmly. Only some rows state a clone size, as once, few, many or a class for expanded clones.

>TRBV18|TRBD2|once|TRBJ2-4
CASSPPIPLAGAIQYF
TGTGCCAGCTCACCACCGATTCCACTAGCGGGAGCCATTCAGTACTTC
>TRBV10-3|-|few|TRBJ2-7
CASSLRGRYEQYF
TGTGCCAGCAGTTTGCGCGGCCGCTACGAGCAGTACTTC
>TRBV15|TRBD2|-|TRBJ2-3
CATSKRSASGVADPQYF
TGCGCCACCAGCAAGAGATCTGCTAGCGGAGTGGCAGATCCGCAGTATTTT
>TRBV7-9|-|-|TRBJ1-2
CASSETSRVAYGYTF
TGTGCCAGCAGCGAGACTTCACGGGTGGCCTATGGCTACACCTTC
>TRBV29-1|-|-|TRBJ2-7
CSVEDREAEQYF
TGCAGCGTTGAAGATCGCGAGGCCGAGCAGTACTTC
>TRBV5-5|-|many|TRBJ1-4
CASSPGQPGEKLFF
TGTGCCAGCAGCCCTGGACAGCCGGGAGAAAAACTGTTTTTT
>TRBV24-1|TRBD2|many|TRBJ2-3
CATSEAGALTDTQYF
TGTGCCACCAGTGAGGCGGGAGCTCTCACAGATACGCAGTATTTT
>TRBV24-1|TRBD1|many|TRBJ2-7
CATSESGQELYYEQYF
TGTGCCACCAGTGAGTCGGGACAGGAGCTTTACTACGAGCAGTACTTC
>TRBV6-5|-|many|TRBJ2-7
CASSSPRDSGGEQYF
TGTGCCAGCAGTTCGCCCCGGGACAGCGGGGGCGAGCAGTACTTC
>TRBV19|-|few|TRBJ2-7
CASSPPGELYEQYF
TGTGCCAGTAGCCCGCCAGGGGAGCTTTACGAGCAGTACTTC
>TRBV28|TRBD2|-|TRBJ2-6
CASSFVSGAGANVLTF
TGTGCCAGCAGTTTCGTAAGCGGGGCTGGGGCCAACGTCCTGACTTTC
>TRBV20-1|TRBD1|many|TRBJ1-2
CSAVDRGPSGYTF
TGCAGTGCGGTGGACAGGGGGCCTTCCGGCTACACCTTC
>TRBV7-3|TRBD2|many|TRBJ2-2
CASSYAGGRTGELFF
TGTGCCAGCAGCTATGCGGGAGGGCGCACCGGGGAGCTGTTTTTT
>TRBV2|-|-|TRBJ2-3
CASNVERGQYF
TGTGCCAGCAATGTAGAAAGAGGGCAGTATTTT
>TRBV12-3/TRBV12-4|-|many|TRBJ1-1
CASSLRDGGNTEAFF
TGTGCCAGCAGTTTACGGGACGGAGGGAACACTGAAGCTTTCTTT
>TRBV20-1|-|-|TRBJ2-1
CSARQSGRGGRDNEQFF
TGCAGTGCTCGTCAGAGTGGGCGTGGGGGGCGTGACAATGAGCAGTTCTTC
>TRBV15|-|-|TRBJ1-5
CATSIRGGIQPQHF
TGTGCCACCAGCATCCGTGGGGGAATTCAGCCCCAGCATTTT
>TRBV19|TRBD1|few|TRBJ2-3
CASSPTGPAGATDTQYF
TGTGCCAGTAGCCCGACAGGGCCCGCTGGGGCCACAGATACGCAGTATTTT
>TRBV11-2|-|-|TRBJ2-1
CASSLESSSYNEQFF
TGTGCCAGCAGCTTAGAGTCGAGCTCCTACAATGAGCAGTTCTTC
>TRBV20-1|-|-|TRBJ1-1
CSARDFRFNMNTEAFF
TGCAGTGCTAGAGATTTTAGGTTTAACATGAACACTGAAGCTTTCTTT
>TRBV6-5|TRBD1|-|TRBJ2-7
CASSYGQGGEQYF
TGTGCCAGCAGTTACGGACAGGGCGGCGAGCAGTACTTC
>TRBV25-1|-|-|TRBJ2-2
CASSEWRTGELFF
TGTGCCAGCAGTGAATGGCGTACCGGGGAGCTGTTTTTT
>TRBV25-1|-|many|TRBJ2-2
CASSDPGGNTGELFF
TGTGCCAGCAGTGACCCTGGAGGGAACACCGGGGAGCTGTTTTTT
>TRBV6-1|TRBD1|-|TRBJ2-7
CASSEVGTGMYF
TGTGCCAGCAGTGAAGTTGGGACAGGGATGTACTTC
>TRBV9|TRBD1|-|TRBJ2-7
CASSPTGGYEQYF
TGTGCCAGCAGTCCAACAGGGGGGTACGAGCAGTACTTC
>TRBV7-6|TRBD2|-|TRBJ2-5
CASSSGGLETQYF
TGTGCCAGCAGCTCGGGAGGGCTCGAGACCCAGTACTTC
>TRBV5-5|-|-|TRBJ1-5
CASSLDGTNQPQHF
TGTGCCAGCAGCTTGGACGGAACAAATCAGCCCCAGCATTTT